This passage covers 14 T cell receptor beta chains from one sample sequenced in a study of monozygotic twins with inflammatory bowel disease. TCRdb reprocessed the 5' RACE reads and reports one entry per CDR3 protein, with no DNA. Recorded here are under 200,000 distinct CDR3 sequences; the top ten clones represent 2% to 2.5%. Input material: blood. Every receptor here comes from a human donor with ulcerative colitis or Crohn's disease, or a healthy co-twin of an affected twin (not recorded which).

This chain links TRBV30 with TRBJ1-1; the TRBD1 assignment by TCRdb is unverifiable without DNA. There are 13 residues in the CDR3. Germline loops: CDR1 GTSNPN, CDR2 SVGIG (reference sequence). CDR3 residues: CAWTGGRNTEAFF.

The genes are TRBV7-2 and TRBJ1-5. Germline assignment: CDR1 SGHTA and CDR2 FQGNSA. The CDR3 contains 13 residues. The CDR3 protein is CSSSLREGQPQHF.

This chain joins TRBV20-1 and TRBJ2-2; the TRBD2 assignment by TCRdb is unverifiable without DNA. This CDR3 region has 15 residues. CDR1 and CDR2 from the germline V gene are DFQATT and SNEGSKA (reference sequence). Here the CDR3 reads CSARGLADITGELFF.

This chain connects TRBV7-2 to TRBJ1-3. Germline CDR1 is SGHTA and CDR2 is FQGNSA. This CDR3 has 16 amino acids. CDR3 protein: CASSLARQTSGNTIYF.

V and J are TRBV28 and TRBJ2-3; TCRdb indicates TRBD2, and absent DNA this call remains unverified. The CDR3 is 14 amino acids. Looked up from germline, CDR1 is MDHEN and CDR2 is SYDVKM. The CDR3 spells CASRRGLNTDTQYF.

The rearrangement links TRBV6-5 to TRBJ2-7; TCRdb returns TRBD2, unconfirmable since there is no DNA. The CDR3 is 13 amino acids. The germline V gene encodes CDR1 MNHEY and CDR2 SVGAGI. This CDR3 is CASSRASGDEQYF.

V gene TRBV12-3 or TRBV12-4 combines with J gene TRBJ2-7. The CDR3 is made up of 14 amino acids. The chain's CDR3 is CASRRDSFPNEQYF.

The chain has TRBV19 and TRBJ1-5. Germline CDR1 LNHDA, CDR2 SQIVND (reference sequence). The CDR3 length is 13 residues. The CDR3 is CAISRGPNQPQHF.

The chain uses TRBV10-3 and TRBJ2-7; with no DNA, the TCRdb D assignment of TRBD1 cannot be verified. In germline, CDR1 is ENHRY, CDR2 SYGVKD. The CDR3 is made up of 14 amino acids. CDR3 amino acids: CAIARDRSSYEQYF.

The J gene is TRBJ1-5, the V gene TRBV30. Germline CDR1 is GTSNPN and CDR2 is SVGIG (reference sequence). CDR3 length: 19 amino acids. This CDR3 is CAWSVLTGREDYSNQPQHF.

V and J are TRBV5-1 and TRBJ1-4; TCRdb proposes TRBD1, but this gene call is untestable without DNA. CDR1 SGHRS and CDR2 YFSETQ come from the germline V gene. The length of the CDR3 is 15 residues. CDR3 sequence reads: CASSLAGTDNEKLFF.

V gene TRBV5-1 combines with J gene TRBJ1-6; TCRdb's D call of TRBD1 is untestable without DNA. The germline V gene encodes CDR1 SGHRS and CDR2 YFSETQ. The CDR3 consists of 15 residues. CDR3 loop: CASSSSGPYNSPLHF.

V usage is TRBV4-1 and J usage is TRBJ2-2; no DNA is available, so the TRBD2 call from TCRdb remains unchecked. The CDR3 is made up of 13 amino acids. Germline V gene sequence: CDR1 MGHRA, CDR2 YSYEKL. CDR3 amino acids: CASSHREGGELFF.

The genes are TRBV7-2 and TRBJ1-4; as DNA is missing, the TRBD1 call by TCRdb cannot be tested. Per germline, CDR1 SGHTA and CDR2 FQGNSA. This CDR3 contains 13 residues. The CDR3 reads CASSLLPGEKLFF.